One and the same sample provided the 2 T cell receptor beta chains below, sequenced in a study of CD8 T cells in ankylosing spondylitis. TCRdb used MiXCR to reprocess the 5' RACE reads, holding one entry per CDR3 protein. Here the sample spans 36,000 or so distinct CDR3 sequences, about 6.3% being singletons. Material for sequencing was blood, either unsorted or a sorted T cell fraction (not recorded which). The receptor set was obtained from a male donor with ankylosing spondylitis or in good health (not recorded which).

This clonotype was picked up many times. The chain uses TRBV5-1 and TRBJ1-4, with D tentatively TRBD1 (5 bases). This CDR3 contains 16 residues. The germline V gene has CDR1 SGHRS and CDR2 YFSETQ. V lost 4 bases, J lost 8 bases, and 21 bases lay in between. The CDR3 DNA sequence: TGCGCCAGCAGCCCCTTAGTACCGGCAGGGAAAGAAAAACTGTTTTTT. Its translation: CASSPLVPAGKEKLFF.

This clonotype was recorded at least ten times. The J gene is TRBJ2-4, the V gene TRBV5-5; no firm D call. The CDR3 runs to 12 residues. Germline CDR1 SGHKS, CDR2 YYEKEE (reference sequence). Trimming stripped 2 bases from V and 8 bases from J, with 8 bases between. For the CDR3, the DNA is TGTGCCAGCAGCTTTCCTGGGGACATTCAGTACTTC. It yields the protein CASSFPGDIQYF.